The sequence of this TCR beta chain was determined in a study of blood T cell repertoires in COVID-19. At the level of the study: COVID-19 samples, acute and convalescent, were from the United States, Italy and Spain.

V was pared by 3 bases and J by 0 bases, with 2 bases of the junction left unmatched. The CDR3 has 15 residues. Per germline, CDR1 KGHSH and CDR2 LQKENI. The repertoire was sequenced with immunoSEQ multiplex PCR; TCRdb's copy has only in-frame clones and lacks some. The profile covers under 200,000 clones, with about 88% appearing a single time and around 0.99% taken by the ten largest. The count of this clone is one. Sequenced material: peripheral blood. The sequence derives from a man between 18 and 29 years old with acute or convalescent COVID-19. This rearrangement joins TRBV18 to TRBJ1-1; 9 bases agree with TRBD1. This chain's CDR3 is CASSPGQGLNTEAFF. In DNA, the CDR3 is TGTGCCAGCTCACCGGGACAGGGACTGAACACTGAAGCTTTCTTT.